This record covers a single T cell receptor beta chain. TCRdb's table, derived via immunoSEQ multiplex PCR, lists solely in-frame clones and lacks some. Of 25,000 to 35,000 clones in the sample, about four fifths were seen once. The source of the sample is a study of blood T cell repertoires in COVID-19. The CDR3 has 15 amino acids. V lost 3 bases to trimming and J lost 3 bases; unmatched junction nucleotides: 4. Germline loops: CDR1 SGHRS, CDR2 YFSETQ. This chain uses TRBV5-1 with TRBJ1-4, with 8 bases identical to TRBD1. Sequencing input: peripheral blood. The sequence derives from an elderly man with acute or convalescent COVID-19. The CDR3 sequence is CASSSTGVPNEKLFF. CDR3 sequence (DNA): TGCGCCAGCAGCTCGACAGGGGTTCCTAATGAAAAACTGTTTTTT.